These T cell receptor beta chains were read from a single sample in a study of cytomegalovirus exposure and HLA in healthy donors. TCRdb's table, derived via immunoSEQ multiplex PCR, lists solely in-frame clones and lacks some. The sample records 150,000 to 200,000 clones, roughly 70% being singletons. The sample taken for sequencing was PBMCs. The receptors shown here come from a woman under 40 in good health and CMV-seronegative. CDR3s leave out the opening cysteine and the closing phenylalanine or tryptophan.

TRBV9 ASSVGAGGSQPQH
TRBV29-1 SVEEGLAAIYNEQF
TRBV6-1 ASNHYRLQQETQY
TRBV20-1 SATGVGQY
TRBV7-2 ASSLLTGGFLAKNIQY
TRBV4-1 ASSQDSRNYGYT
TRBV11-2 ASSLVGGPLNYGYT
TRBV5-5 ASETSGNTDTQY
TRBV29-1 SGGLASGQETQY
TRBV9 ASSSQTQGMGYT
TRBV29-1 SAVTGPGNTEAF
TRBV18 ASSPRGGTDTYEQY
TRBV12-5 ASGPSSNEQF
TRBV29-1 SVYQAGPEAF
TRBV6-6 ASSYSLSNTIY
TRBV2 ASEGTRGAGELF
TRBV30 AWSVRQYNQPQH
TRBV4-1 ASSRGQARRDTQY
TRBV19 ASSLYGQRNTEAF
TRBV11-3 ASSPGLAGWSEQF
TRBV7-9 ASSSRAVRNTGELF
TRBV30 AWVTGTGESYT
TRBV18 ASSPGRNEQF
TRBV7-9 ASSLGQGMNTEAF
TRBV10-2 ASSESSGGSTDTQY
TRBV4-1 ASSQGLAGGLSPYEQY
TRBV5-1 ASSPRNYRGGYNEQF
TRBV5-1 ASSLGGASTDTQY
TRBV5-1 ASSLPGDTQY
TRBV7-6 ASSGGEVLTDTQY
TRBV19 ASSGGQGVEQY
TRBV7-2 ASSLEGSSYEQY
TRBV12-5 ASGSCFLLGQCTEAF
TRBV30 AWDRDRVAGELF
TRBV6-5 ASSYSGQHQTALH
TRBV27 ASSLEGAGQPQH
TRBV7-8 ASSLGGLGNTEAF
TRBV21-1 ASSKKASASSYEQY
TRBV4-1 ASSQDLYRGNTEAF
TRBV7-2 ASSSRTAGTGELF
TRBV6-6 ASSPGQGARNEQY
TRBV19 ASSIGAHQPQH
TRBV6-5 ASSSIRGTGGGEQY
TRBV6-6 ASSKAPGSGELF
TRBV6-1 ASSVTGESYGYT
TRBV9 ASSAGGFETQY
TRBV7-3 ASHIAGGYYNEQF
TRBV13 ASGRPNEQF
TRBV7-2 ASSSRTSGAWETQY
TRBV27 ASSRDRTYGYT
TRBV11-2 ASSHNRKPNTEAF
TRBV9 ASAGGVKNIQY
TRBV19 ASSLGGYQPQH